This T cell receptor beta chain was retrieved from a study of blood T cells in healthy people across ages. Study outcomes and limitations: Diversity figures based on one million T cells were deemed too low. Older age went with lower TCR beta diversity per million T cells, in a roughly linear way.

A J-beta primer mix and a sample-barcoded 5' primer were used in a second PCR of about 6 to 12 cycles. Each cDNA molecule was tagged by a template-switch adaptor with 12 random nucleotides. MiXCR, applied by TCRdb to the 5' RACE reads, yields one record per CDR3 protein. The sample carries approximately 730,000 distinct CDR3 sequences, 35% to 45% recorded once. The CDR3 consists of 12 residues. CDR1 and CDR2 (germline): DFQATT, SNEGSKA (reference sequence). Trimming took off 6 bases at V and 4 bases at J, with 12 bases between the two ends. Note on this clonotype: No antigen is known for it.

The TCR comes from an older woman in good health. The chain has TRBV20-1 and TRBJ2-5; D unresolved. The sample taken for sequencing was blood. CDR3 sequence: CSAKPGRETQYF. CDR3 DNA sequence: TGCAGTGCCAAGCCCGGCAGAGAGACCCAGTACTTC.